These 14 T cell receptor beta chains were sequenced from one sample in a study of molecular identifiers for immune sequencing clone quantification (dated by TCRdb to between 2018 and 2020). Library method: PCR. The data were produced on an Illumina HiSeq 4000. TCRdb cleaned the public reads at Q25 with fastp, built clones with MiXCR and kept in-frame beta chains. Rows with a matching CDR3 protein are joined into one entry that keeps the most common DNA and genes. The table for this sample lists 460,000 or so distinct CDR3 sequences; 20% to 25% of them were counted only once. The ten most abundant clones make up under 0.85% of the sample. Material for sequencing was naive CD8+ T cells from blood, with Jurkat cell RNA spiked in. In the paper's terms, the cell subset or site label means: FACS-sorted CD8+CD4-CCR7+CD45RA+ naive T cells. The receptors were sampled from a human donor in good health. Some libraries in this study had Jurkat cell RNA spiked in.

The J gene is TRBJ2-4, the V gene TRBV11-2; no clear D. This CDR3 is 16 amino acids long. In germline, CDR1 is SGHAT, CDR2 FQNNGV. The V end lost 1 base, the J end lost 0 bases, and 10 bases lay between the germline ends. Written as DNA, the CDR3 is TGTGCCAGCAGCTTAGGGGCAGGAGTAGCCAAAAACATTCAGTACTTC. Translation gives CASSLGAGVAKNIQYF. The whole variable domain, filled in from reference TRBV11-2 and TRBJ2-4, reads EAGVAQSPRYKIIEKRQSVAFWCNPISGHATLYWYQQILGQGPKLLIQFQNNGVVDDSQLPKDRFSAERLKGVDSTLKIQPAKLEDSAVYLCASSLGAGVAKNIQYFGAGTRLSVL.

Notes on this clonotype: At one boundary the junction diverges from the germline segment, which might be a read error. The chain's CDR3 is CASRLSHDTGVLFF. The CDR3 coding sequence is TGCGCCAGCAGGCTTTCACATGACACCGGGGTGCTGTTTTTC. The chain employs TRBV5-1 and TRBJ2-2, with D possibly matching TRBD2 (5 bases). There are 14 residues in the CDR3. Germline CDR1 SGHRS, CDR2 YFSETQ.

This clonotype occurred many times. J is TRBJ2-3 and V is TRBV7-9; no clear D gene. CDR1 SEHNR and CDR2 FQNEAQ come from the germline V gene (reference sequence). The CDR3 spans 13 residues. Trimming took off 1 base at V and 2 bases at J, with 4 bases between the two ends. The CDR3 protein is CASSLVITDTQYF. DNA for the CDR3: TGTGCCAGCAGCTTAGTCATCACAGATACGCAGTATTTT. Together with reference TRBV7-9 and TRBJ2-3, the CDR3 gives the full variable domain: DTGVSQNPRHKITKRGQNVTFRCDPISEHNRLYWYRQTLGQGPEFLTYFQNEAQLEKSRLLSDRFSAERPKGSFSTLEIQRTEQGDSAMYLCASSLVITDTQYFGPGTRLTVL.

This clonotype was seen only a few times. V and J are TRBV28 and TRBJ2-1; the D is unclear. V lost 5 bases, J lost 8 bases, and 16 bases lay in between. This CDR3 is 14 amino acids long. The germline gives CDR1 MDHEN, CDR2 SYDVKM. As DNA, the CDR3 is TGTGCCAGCAGTCATAGAAGGACCGTGGATGAGCAGTTCTTC. Its translation: CASSHRRTVDEQFF.

This chain uses TRBV30 with TRBJ1-3; D is unresolved. Germline loops: CDR1 GTSNPN, CDR2 SVGIG (reference sequence). The V end lost 1 base, the J end lost 0 bases, and 10 bases lay between the germline ends. CDR3 length equals 15 residues. DNA for the CDR3: TGTGCCTGGAGTGAGGGCGCAAGCTCTGGAAACACCATATATTTT. Its translation is CAWSEGASSGNTIYF.

This clonotype turned up a few times. V and J are TRBV12-3 or TRBV12-4 and TRBJ1-2; possible D gene TRBD1, 5 bases. This CDR3 has 12 amino acids. The V gene lost 6 bases and the J gene lost 6 bases, with 11 bases spanning the gap. The CDR3 DNA reads as TGTGCCAGCAGCTTTACGGGGGATGGCTACACCTTC. As protein: CASSFTGDGYTF.

This clonotype was found many times. The DNA of the CDR3 is TGCGCCAGCAGCCAGAGGGTGGACAATCAGCCCCAGCATTTT. Its translation: CASSQRVDNQPQHF. The genes are TRBV4-3 and TRBJ1-5, with D unclear. This CDR3 has 14 amino acids. Germline assignment: CDR1 LGHNA and CDR2 YSLEER. Trimming cost V 3 bases and J 3 bases, with 9 bases left between them.

This clonotype was observed many times. The chain has TRBV29-1 and TRBJ1-1; D gene uncertain. Germline CDR1 reads SQVTM; CDR2 reads ANQGSEA. Trimming cost V 5 bases and J 4 bases, with 14 bases left between them. This CDR3 region has 13 residues. CDR3 residues: CSVSGGETTEAFF. CDR3 DNA: TGCAGCGTTTCCGGCGGTGAGACCACTGAAGCTTTCTTT.

The chain employs TRBV9 and TRBJ2-2; tentative D call: TRBD1 (5 bases). Looked up from germline, CDR1 is SGDLS and CDR2 is YYNGEE. CDR3 length: 15 amino acids. Trimming removed 1 base from V and 4 bases from J, with 11 bases in between. CDR3 DNA: TGTGCCAGCAGCGTACAGGGTCGAGGCACCGGGGAGCTGTTTTTT. It codes for CASSVQGRGTGELFF.

This clonotype occurred many times. The chain has TRBV29-1 and TRBJ2-1, with 10 bases aligning to TRBD2. J was trimmed by 6 bases and V by 0 bases; bases with no gene match: 11. The CDR3 has 17 amino acids. Germline lookup yields CDR1 SQVTM and CDR2 ANQGSEA. CDR3 in DNA: TGCAGCGTTGAAGAACGGTGGTCTAGCGGGAGAAGCAATGAGCAGTTCTTC. Protein sequence: CSVEERWSSGRSNEQFF.

In its sample, this clonotype was seen many times. The J gene is TRBJ1-1, the V gene TRBV4-3, with D hard to call. CDR3 length: 16 amino acids. CDR1 is LGHNA, CDR2 YSLEER, per germline. V was trimmed by 4 bases and J by 10 bases, leaving 25 bases between them. As DNA, the CDR3 is TGCGCCAGCAGCCTCGATTTACTGGGAGGTCTGTTTAGAGCTTTCTTT. Encoded protein: CASSLDLLGGLFRAFF.

Of note for this clonotype: This may be a read error, as it is one base from a much larger clone. The rearrangement joins TRBV29-1 to TRBJ2-2, with 7 bases that match TRBD2. The CDR3 consists of 11 residues. From germline, CDR1 is SQVTM and CDR2 ANQGSEA. CDR3 in amino acids: CSVEMSGELVF. CDR3 DNA sequence: TGCAGCGTCGAAATGAGCGGGGAGCTGGTTTTT.

This chain connects TRBV4-3 to TRBJ2-3; 7 bases are shared with TRBD2. There are 17 residues in the CDR3. Per germline, CDR1 LGHNA and CDR2 YSLEER. Germline trimming cut 0 bases from V and 4 bases from J; bases unmatched to any gene: 10. Here the CDR3 DNA reads TGCGCCAGCAGCCAAGATACGGGACCGGGAGGATCAGATACGCAGTATTTT. It specifies CASSQDTGPGGSDTQYF.

The CDR3 is CASSLGPESPGNTIYF. The CDR3, as DNA: TGTGCCAGCAGCTTAGGGCCGGAGTCGCCTGGAAACACCATATATTTT. This rearrangement joins TRBV7-9 to TRBJ1-3; D uncertain. The CDR3 is 16 residues long. V lost 1 base and J lost 2, with 12 bases in between. Per germline, CDR1 SEHNR and CDR2 FQNEAQ (reference sequence).